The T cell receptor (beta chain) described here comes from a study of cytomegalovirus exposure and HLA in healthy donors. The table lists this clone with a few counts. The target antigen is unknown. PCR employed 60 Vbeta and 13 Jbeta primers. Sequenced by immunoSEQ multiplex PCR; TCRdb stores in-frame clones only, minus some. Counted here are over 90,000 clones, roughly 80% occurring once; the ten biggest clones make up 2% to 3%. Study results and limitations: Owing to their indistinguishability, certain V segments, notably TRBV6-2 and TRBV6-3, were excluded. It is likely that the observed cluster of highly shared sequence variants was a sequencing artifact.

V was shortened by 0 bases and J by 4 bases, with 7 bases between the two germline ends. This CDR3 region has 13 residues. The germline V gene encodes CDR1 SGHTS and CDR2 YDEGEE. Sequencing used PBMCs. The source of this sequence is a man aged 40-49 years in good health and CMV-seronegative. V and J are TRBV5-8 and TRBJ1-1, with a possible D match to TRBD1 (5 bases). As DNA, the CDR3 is TGTGCCAGCAGCTTGGGAAGGGGCACTGAAGCTTTCTTT. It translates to CASSLGRGTEAFF.